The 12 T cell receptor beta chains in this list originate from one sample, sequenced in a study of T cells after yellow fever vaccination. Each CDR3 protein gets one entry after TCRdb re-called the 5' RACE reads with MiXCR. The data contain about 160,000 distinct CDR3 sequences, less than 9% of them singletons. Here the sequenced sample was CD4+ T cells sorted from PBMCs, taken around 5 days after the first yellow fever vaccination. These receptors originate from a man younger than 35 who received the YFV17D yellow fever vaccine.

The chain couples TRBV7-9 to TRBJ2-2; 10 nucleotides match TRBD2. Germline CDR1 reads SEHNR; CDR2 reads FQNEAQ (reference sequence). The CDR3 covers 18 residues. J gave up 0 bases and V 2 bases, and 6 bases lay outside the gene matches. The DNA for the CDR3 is TGTGCCAGCAGCTTACCCTTTAGCGGGGGGCCGAACACCGGGGAGCTGTTTTTT. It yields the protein CASSLPFSGGPNTGELFF. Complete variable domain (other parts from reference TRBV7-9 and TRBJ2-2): DTGVSQNPRHKITKRGQNVTFRCDPISEHNRLYWYRQTLGQGPEFLTYFQNEAQLEKSRLLSDRFSAERPKGSFSTLEIQRTEQGDSAMYLCASSLPFSGGPNTGELFFGEGSRLTVL.

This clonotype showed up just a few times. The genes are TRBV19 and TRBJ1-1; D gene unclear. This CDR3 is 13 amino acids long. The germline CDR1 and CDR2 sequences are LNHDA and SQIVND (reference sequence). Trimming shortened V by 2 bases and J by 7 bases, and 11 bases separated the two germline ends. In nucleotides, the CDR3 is TGTGCCAGTAGTATAACCGACAATTTTGAAGCTTTCTTT. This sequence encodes CASSITDNFEAFF.

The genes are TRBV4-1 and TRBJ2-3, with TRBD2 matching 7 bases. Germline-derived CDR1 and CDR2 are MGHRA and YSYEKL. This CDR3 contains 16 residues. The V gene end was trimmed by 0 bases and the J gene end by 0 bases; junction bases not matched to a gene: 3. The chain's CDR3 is CASSQERGGSTDTQYF. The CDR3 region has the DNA TGCGCCAGCAGCCAAGAACGCGGGGGTAGCACAGATACGCAGTATTTT.

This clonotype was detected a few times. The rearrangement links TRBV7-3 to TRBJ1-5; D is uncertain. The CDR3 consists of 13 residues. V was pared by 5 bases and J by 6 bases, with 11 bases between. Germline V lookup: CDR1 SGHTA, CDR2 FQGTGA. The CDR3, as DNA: TGTGCCAGCAGCCCAACCGCCGGTCAGCCCCAGCATTTT. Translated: CASSPTAGQPQHF.

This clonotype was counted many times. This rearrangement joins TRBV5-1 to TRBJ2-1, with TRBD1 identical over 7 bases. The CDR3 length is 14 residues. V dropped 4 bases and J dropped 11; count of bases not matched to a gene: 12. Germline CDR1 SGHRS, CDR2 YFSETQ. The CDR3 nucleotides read TGCGCCAGCAGCCCCGACCCCGCAGGGGGTAAGCAGTTCTTC. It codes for CASSPDPAGGKQFF. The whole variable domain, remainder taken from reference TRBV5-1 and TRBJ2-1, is KAGVTQTPRYLIKTRGQQVTLSCSPISGHRSVSWYQQTPGQGLQFLFEYFSETQRNKGNFPGRFSGRQFSNSRSEMNVSTLELGDSALYLCASSPDPAGGKQFFGPGTRLTVL.

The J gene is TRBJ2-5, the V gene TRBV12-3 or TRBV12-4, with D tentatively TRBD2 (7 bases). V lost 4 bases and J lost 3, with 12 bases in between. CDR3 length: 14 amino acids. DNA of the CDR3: TGTGCCAGCAGTTCAAGAGGGGGGGAAGAGACCCAGTACTTC. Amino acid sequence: CASSSRGGEETQYF.

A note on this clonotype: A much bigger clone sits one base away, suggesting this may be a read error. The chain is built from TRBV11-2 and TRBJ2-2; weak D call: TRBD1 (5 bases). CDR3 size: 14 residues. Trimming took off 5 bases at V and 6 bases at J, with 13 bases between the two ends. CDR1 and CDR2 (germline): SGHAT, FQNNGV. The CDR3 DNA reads TGTGCCAGCAGCCAATTACAGGCGTCCGGGGAGCTGTTTTTT. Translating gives CASSQLQASGELFF.

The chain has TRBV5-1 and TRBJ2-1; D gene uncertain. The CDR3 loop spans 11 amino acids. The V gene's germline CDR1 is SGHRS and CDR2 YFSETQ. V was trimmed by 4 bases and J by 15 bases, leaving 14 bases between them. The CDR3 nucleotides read TGCGCCAGCAGCACGGACGACTTGCTGTTCTTC. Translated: CASSTDDLLFF.

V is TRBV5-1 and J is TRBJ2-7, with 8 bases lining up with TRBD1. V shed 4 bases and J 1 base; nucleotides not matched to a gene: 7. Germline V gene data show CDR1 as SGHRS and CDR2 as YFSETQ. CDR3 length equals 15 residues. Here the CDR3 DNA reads TGCGCCAGCAGCACCAGGACAGGGCGATCCTACGAGCAGTACTTC. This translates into CASSTRTGRSYEQYF.

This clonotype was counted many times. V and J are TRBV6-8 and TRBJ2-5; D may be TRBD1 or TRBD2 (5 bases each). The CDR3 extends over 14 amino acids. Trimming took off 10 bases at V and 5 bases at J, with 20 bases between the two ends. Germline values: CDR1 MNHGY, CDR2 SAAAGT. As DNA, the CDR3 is TGTGCCATGAGTCTGGCGGACACGGGGGAGACCCAGTACTTC. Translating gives CAMSLADTGETQYF.

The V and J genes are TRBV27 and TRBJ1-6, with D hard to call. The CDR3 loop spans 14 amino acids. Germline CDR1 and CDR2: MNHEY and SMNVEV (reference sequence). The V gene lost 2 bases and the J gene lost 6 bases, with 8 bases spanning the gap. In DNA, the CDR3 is TGTGCCAGCAGTTTAATCGGGAGTAATTCACCCCTCCACTTT. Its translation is CASSLIGSNSPLHF.

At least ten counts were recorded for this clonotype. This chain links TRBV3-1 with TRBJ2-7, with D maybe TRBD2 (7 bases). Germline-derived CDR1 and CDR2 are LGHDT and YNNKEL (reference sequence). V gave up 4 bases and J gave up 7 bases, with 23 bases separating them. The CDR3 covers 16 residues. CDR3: CASSRSRGGAQREQYF. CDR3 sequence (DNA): TGTGCCAGCAGCCGCTCGAGAGGGGGGGCGCAGAGAGAGCAGTACTTC.